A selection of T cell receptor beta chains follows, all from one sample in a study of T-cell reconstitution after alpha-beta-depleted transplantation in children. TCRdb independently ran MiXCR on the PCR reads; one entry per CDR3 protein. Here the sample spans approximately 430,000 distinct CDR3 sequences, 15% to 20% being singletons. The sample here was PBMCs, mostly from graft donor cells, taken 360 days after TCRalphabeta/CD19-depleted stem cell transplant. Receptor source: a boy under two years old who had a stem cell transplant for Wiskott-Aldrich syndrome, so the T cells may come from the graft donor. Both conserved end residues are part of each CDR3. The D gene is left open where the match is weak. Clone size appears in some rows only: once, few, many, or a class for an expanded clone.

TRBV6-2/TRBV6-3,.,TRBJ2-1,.,CASSYSNWNEQFF,TGTGCCAGCAGTTACTCGAACTGGAATGAGCAGTTCTTC
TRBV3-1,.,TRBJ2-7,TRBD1,CASSSPGTGTYEQYF,TGTGCCAGCAGCTCTCCCGGGACAGGGACCTACGAGCAGTACTTC
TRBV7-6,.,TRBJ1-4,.,CASSLVQWRGNEKLFF,TGTGCCAGCAGCTTAGTCCAGTGGAGAGGGAATGAAAAACTGTTTTTT
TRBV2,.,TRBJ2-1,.,CATSEGEDEQFF,TGTGCCACCTCAGAAGGTGAGGATGAGCAGTTCTTC
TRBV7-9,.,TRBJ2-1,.,CASSPDSHNEQFF,TGTGCCAGCAGCCCTGACAGTCACAATGAGCAGTTCTTC
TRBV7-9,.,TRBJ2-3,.,CASSLGEGFTDTQYF,TGTGCCAGCAGCTTAGGCGAGGGGTTCACAGATACGCAGTATTTT
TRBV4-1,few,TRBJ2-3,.,CASSPRPLRGSGTDTQYF,TGCGCCAGCAGCCCTCGACCTTTGAGGGGGAGCGGCACAGATACGCAGTATTTT
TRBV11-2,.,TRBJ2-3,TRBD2,CASSSPGLAGGSSTDTQYF,TGTGCCAGCAGCTCCCCCGGACTAGCGGGGGGTTCTAGCACAGATACGCAGTATTTT
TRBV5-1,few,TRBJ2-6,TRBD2,CASSRLASGANVLTF,TGCGCCAGCAGCAGACTAGCCTCTGGGGCCAACGTCCTGACTTTC
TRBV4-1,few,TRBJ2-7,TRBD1,CASSQRIDRDRGPPNYYEQYF,TGCGCCAGCAGCCAACGAATCGACCGGGACAGGGGGCCCCCCAACTACTACGAGCAGTACTTC
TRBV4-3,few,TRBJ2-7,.,CASSQDTFYEQYF,TGCGCCAGCAGCCAGGACACATTCTACGAGCAGTACTTC
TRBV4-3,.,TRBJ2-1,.,CASSQDSRYEQFF,TGCGCCAGCAGCCAAGATTCGCGTTATGAGCAGTTCTTC
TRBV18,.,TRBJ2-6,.,CARSPGQISRSGANVLTF,TGTGCCAGATCACCCGGACAGATTTCCCGCTCTGGGGCCAACGTCCTGACTTTC
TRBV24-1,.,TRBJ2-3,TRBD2,CATSDRAGGDTQYF,TGTGCCACCAGTGATAGGGCGGGAGGAGATACGCAGTATTTT
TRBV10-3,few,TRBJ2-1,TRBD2,CASASGGSYNEQFF,TGTGCCTCCGCTAGCGGGGGCTCCTACAATGAGCAGTTCTTC
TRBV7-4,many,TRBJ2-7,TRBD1,CASSPSQDRARVAYEQYF,TGTGCCAGCAGCCCTTCGCAAGACAGGGCGAGGGTAGCCTACGAGCAGTACTTC
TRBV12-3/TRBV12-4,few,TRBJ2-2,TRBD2,CASSLGTSFGELFF,TGTGCCAGCAGTTTAGGGACTAGTTTCGGGGAGCTGTTTTTT
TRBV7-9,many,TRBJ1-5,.,CASSLAANQPQHF,TGTGCCAGCAGCTTAGCGGCCAATCAGCCCCAGCATTTT
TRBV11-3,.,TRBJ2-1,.,CASSGQDNEQFF,TGTGCCAGCAGTGGACAAGACAATGAGCAGTTCTTC
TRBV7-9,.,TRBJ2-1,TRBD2,CASSPGTTYEQFF,TGTGCCAGCAGCCCCGGGACTACCTATGAGCAGTTCTTC
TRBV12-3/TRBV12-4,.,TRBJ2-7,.,CASRQTRGRRAYEQYF,TGTGCCAGCAGGCAAACTAGGGGACGGAGAGCCTACGAGCAGTACTTC
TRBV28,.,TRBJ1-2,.,CASSFARGSFSYGYTF,TGTGCCAGCAGTTTCGCGCGGGGGTCTTTTTCTTATGGCTACACCTTC
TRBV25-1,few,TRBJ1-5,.,CASSDGGASQPQHF,TGTGCCAGCAGTGACGGAGGGGCGAGTCAGCCCCAGCATTTT
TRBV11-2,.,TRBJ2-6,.,CASSLFRQHSGANVLTF,TGTGCCAGCAGCTTATTTAGACAGCACTCTGGGGCCAACGTCCTGACTTTC
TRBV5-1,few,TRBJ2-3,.,CASSPAGALGTDTQYF,TGCGCCAGCAGCCCTGCCGGAGCATTGGGCACAGATACGCAGTATTTT
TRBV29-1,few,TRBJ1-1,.,CSVSVLNTEAFF,TGCAGCGTTTCAGTCCTGAACACTGAAGCTTTCTTT
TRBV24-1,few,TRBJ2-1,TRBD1,CATSDAGTGNYNEQFF,TGTGCCACCAGTGATGCCGGGACAGGAAACTACAATGAGCAGTTCTTC
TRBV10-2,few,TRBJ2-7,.,CASSDRKRKSYEQYF,TGCGCCAGCAGTGATAGGAAAAGGAAATCCTACGAGCAGTACTTC
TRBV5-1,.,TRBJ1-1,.,CASRVAMNTEAFF,TGCGCCAGTCGGGTGGCCATGAACACTGAAGCTTTCTTT
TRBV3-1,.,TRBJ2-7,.,CASSQPGATVLYEQYF,TGTGCCAGCAGCCAACCAGGGGCAACAGTTCTGTACGAGCAGTACTTC
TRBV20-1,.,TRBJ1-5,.,CSASDRYYQPQHF,TGCAGTGCTAGTGACAGGTATTATCAGCCCCAGCATTTT